Below are 23 T cell receptor beta chains sequenced from a single sample in a study of lymphopenia after photon versus proton radiotherapy. The repertoire was sequenced with immunoSEQ multiplex PCR; TCRdb's copy has only in-frame clones and lacks some. The repertoire holds roughly 30,000 clones, with about four fifths as singletons. The material sequenced was peripheral blood, taken from a patient treated with photon-based radiotherapy. These receptors were obtained from a man in his fifties with gastric cancer.

The genes are TRBV7-3 and TRBJ2-5; possibly TRBD1 or TRBD2 for D (6 bases each). The V end was cut by 6 bases, the J end by 5 bases, with 13 bases between. The germline V gene has CDR1 SGHTA and CDR2 FQGTGA. CDR3 length: 13 amino acids. The CDR3 sequence is CASSPGGAETQYF. Here the CDR3 DNA reads TGTGCCAGCAGTCCCGGGGGCGCGGAGACCCAGTACTTC.

The rearrangement uses TRBV6-4 and TRBJ2-2; D perhaps matches TRBD2 (5 bases). The V and J ends lost 5 bases and 0 bases respectively, with 13 bases between them. The CDR3 contains 16 residues. CDR1 and CDR2 (germline): MRHNA, SNTAGT. CDR3 nucleotides: TGTGCCAGCAGTCGGGAACGGCCTCCGAACACCGGGGAGCTGTTTTTT. Its protein product is CASSRERPPNTGELFF.

This chain connects TRBV9 to TRBJ1-2; D ambiguous. V lost 3 bases, J lost 0 bases, and 9 bases lay in between. Germline V gene sequence: CDR1 SGDLS, CDR2 YYNGEE. The CDR3 has 14 amino acids. CDR3 sequence: CASSAGLANYGYTF. The CDR3 DNA follows: TGTGCCAGCAGCGCGGGTCTTGCTAACTATGGCTACACCTTC.

The chain has TRBV19 and TRBJ1-6; 7 bases align to TRBD1. Germline-derived CDR1 and CDR2 are LNHDA and SQIVND (reference sequence). V lost 4 bases to trimming and J lost 9 bases; unmatched junction nucleotides: 12. The length of the CDR3 is 16 residues. As DNA, the CDR3 is TGTGCCAGTAGTAAAGCGGGACAGTCAACGATTTCACCCCTCCACTTT. It specifies CASSKAGQSTISPLHF.

The chain employs TRBV10-1 and TRBJ1-2; no clear D gene. Germline-derived CDR1 and CDR2 are WNHNN and SYGVQD (reference sequence). V was clipped by 7 bases and J by 7 bases, with 10 bases between them. The CDR3 is 11 residues long. The CDR3 bases are TGCGCCAGCAAGGCATCGCGTGGCTACACCTTC. Its protein product is CASKASRGYTF.

The chain links TRBV12-5 to TRBJ2-2; unclear D gene. The CDR3 loop spans 18 amino acids. Deletions cut 4 bases from V and 4 bases from J, with 22 bases between. The germline gives CDR1 LGHNT, CDR2 FRNRAP. The chain's CDR3 is CASGSNPDGKMVTGELFF. DNA of the CDR3: TGTGCTAGTGGTTCAAACCCCGACGGCAAGATGGTCACCGGGGAGCTGTTTTTT.

This rearrangement joins TRBV4-3 to TRBJ2-1, with 8 bases matching TRBD2. In germline, CDR1 is LGHNA, CDR2 YSLEER. The CDR3 extends over 20 amino acids. With 0 bases clipped from V and 0 bases from J, the junction kept 13 bases outside the gene matches. The CDR3 loop reads CASSQDRGLALLSSYNEQFF. CDR3 DNA: TGCGCCAGCAGCCAAGATCGTGGACTAGCCCTTCTAAGCTCCTACAATGAGCAGTTCTTC.

In this sample, this clone turned up once. The chain has TRBV6-6 and TRBJ2-3, with TRBD2 identical over 9 bases. Trimming at V came to 4 bases and at J to 0 bases, leaving 2 bases not matched to a gene. Germline CDR1 is MNHNY and CDR2 is SVGAGI (reference sequence). This CDR3 has 15 amino acids. DNA of the CDR3: TGTGCCAGCAGTTTACTAGCGGGTAGCACAGATACGCAGTATTTT. This codes for CASSLLAGSTDTQYF.

This chain connects TRBV18 to TRBJ1-1; D not certain. This CDR3 has 15 residues. Trimming removed 4 bases at V and 0 bases at J, with 12 bases between. Germline V gene lookup returns CDR1 KGHSH and CDR2 LQKENI. In DNA, the CDR3 is TGTGCCAGCTCACTATTCAGCGAAATGAACACTGAAGCTTTCTTT. Protein product: CASSLFSEMNTEAFF.

The chain employs TRBV5-1 and TRBJ2-7; tentatively, D is TRBD2 (5 bases). Per the germline V gene, CDR1 is SGHRS and CDR2 is YFSETQ. V dropped 1 base and J dropped 2 bases, with 7 bases sitting between them. The CDR3 length is 13 residues. CDR3 nucleotides: TGCGCCAGCAGCTTGAAGGAGGCCTACGAGCAGTACGTC. Amino acid sequence: CASSLKEAYEQYV.

The chain links TRBV7-6 to TRBJ1-5; D unresolved. CDR3 length: 15 residues. V dropped 3 bases and J dropped 2 bases, with 11 bases sitting between them. Germline V gives CDR1 SGHVS, CDR2 FNYEAQ. The CDR3 DNA reads TGTGCCAGCAGCTTTTGGGATGAGGGCAATCAGCCCCAGCATTTT. Residues: CASSFWDEGNQPQHF. Using reference TRBV7-6 and TRBJ1-5 for the parts outside the CDR3, the full variable domain is GAGVSQSPRYKVTKRGQDVALRCDPISGHVSLYWYRQALGQGPEFLTYFNYEAQQDKSGLPNDRFSAERPEGSISTLTIQRTEQRDSAMYRCASSFWDEGNQPQHFGDGTRLSIL.

The chain joins TRBV30 to TRBJ1-4; no definite D call. The V gene lost 3 bases and the J gene lost 2 bases, with 10 bases spanning the gap. The germline V gene has CDR1 GTSNPN and CDR2 SVGIG (reference sequence). CDR3 length: 14 amino acids. CDR3 protein: CAWRPRVTNEKLFF. Here the CDR3 DNA reads TGTGCCTGGAGGCCGAGGGTCACTAATGAAAAACTGTTTTTT.

V gene TRBV18 combines with J gene TRBJ2-5; D remains ambiguous. The CDR3 totals 13 residues. Trimming removed 2 bases from V and 0 bases from J, with 4 bases in between. Germline V gene sequence: CDR1 KGHSH, CDR2 LQKENI. The CDR3 loop reads CASSPGDQETQYF. The CDR3 DNA reads TGTGCCAGCTCACCAGGTGACCAAGAGACCCAGTACTTC.

The genes are TRBV7-3 and TRBJ2-3; D uncertain. V was shortened by 2 bases and J by 4 bases, with 4 bases between the two germline ends. The CDR3 is 12 residues long. Germline lookup yields CDR1 SGHTA and CDR2 FQGTGA. CDR3 residues: CASSLDADTQYF. The CDR3 bases are TGTGCCAGCAGCTTAGACGCAGATACGCAGTATTTT.

This chain joins TRBV18 and TRBJ1-1; no reliable D call. V lost 2 bases, J lost 1 base, and 8 bases lay in between. Germline V lookup: CDR1 KGHSH, CDR2 LQKENI. The CDR3 spans 14 residues. CDR3 sequence: CASSPEKKNTEAFF. The CDR3 nucleotides are TGTGCCAGCTCACCAGAGAAAAAGAACACTGAAGCTTTCTTT.

This chain joins TRBV10-2 and TRBJ2-3; 7 bases are a match to TRBD2. The germline V gene encodes CDR1 WSHSY and CDR2 SAAADI. The CDR3 extends over 16 amino acids. V lost 8 bases to trimming and J lost 0 bases; unmatched junction nucleotides: 11. CDR3 loop: CASGSGTTPSTDTQYF. In DNA, the CDR3 is TGCGCCAGCGGATCCGGGACTACCCCAAGCACAGATACGCAGTATTTT.

The chain recombines TRBV30 with TRBJ2-7, with TRBD2 matching 12 bases. Germline CDR1 is GTSNPN and CDR2 is SVGIG (reference sequence). Unmatched junction bases numbered 4, after V lost 4 bases and J lost 6 bases. The CDR3 spans 13 residues. CDR3 DNA sequence: TGTGCCTGGACTAGCGGGGGGGCGGTCGAGCAGTACTTC. This encodes CAWTSGGAVEQYF.

The sample holds one count of this clone. The V and J genes are TRBV7-8 and TRBJ2-2; the match to TRBD2 covers 7 bases. J was trimmed by 4 bases and V by 3 bases; bases with no gene match: 2. The CDR3 extends over 14 amino acids. Germline V CDR1 and CDR2: SGHVS, FQNEAQ. CDR3 loop: CASSFGGSTGELFF. The CDR3 coding sequence is TGTGCCAGCAGCTTCGGGGGGAGCACCGGGGAGCTGTTTTTT.

The gene calls are TRBV25-1 and TRBJ2-3; D may be TRBD2 (5 bases). The CDR3 spans 16 residues. Looked up from germline, CDR1 is MGHDK and CDR2 is SYGVNS. Trimming took off 1 base at V and 6 bases at J, with 17 bases between the two ends. CDR3 protein: CASSESGARRRDTQYF. As DNA, the CDR3 is TGTGCCAGCAGTGAATCGGGCGCTCGCCGGAGGGATACGCAGTATTTT.

The rearrangement uses TRBV7-8 and TRBJ1-2; weak D call: TRBD1 (5 bases). This CDR3 has 14 amino acids. Trimming took 3 bases from V and 8 from J, leaving 16 bases between them. Germline CDR1 is SGHVS and CDR2 is FQNEAQ. CDR3 sequence (DNA): TGTGCCAGCAGCTTCGACCGGGACCAAGGGGGCTACACCTTC. This codes for CASSFDRDQGGYTF.

The rearrangement joins TRBV5-1 to TRBJ2-7, with 7 bases identical to TRBD1. The CDR3 spans 15 residues. CDR1 SGHRS and CDR2 YFSETQ come from the germline V gene. V lost 4 bases to trimming and J lost 0 bases; unmatched junction nucleotides: 7. The CDR3 bases are TGCGCCAGCAGCGGGGACAGTGTACTCTCCTACGAGCAGTACTTC. This codes for CASSGDSVLSYEQYF.

This sequence joins TRBV11-3 and TRBJ2-7; D unclear. This CDR3 has 14 amino acids. V lost 2 bases and J 2 bases, leaving 10 bases between the germline ends. Germline V gives CDR1 SGHNT, CDR2 YENEEA. CDR3 nucleotides: TGTGCCAGCAGCTTACCCGGCAGAACCTACGAGCAGTACTTC. Its protein product is CASSLPGRTYEQYF.

The V and J genes are TRBV15 and TRBJ1-5, with TRBD1 as a possible D gene (6 bases). V was pared by 4 bases and J by 4 bases, with 20 bases between. Germline CDR1 and CDR2: LNHNV and YYDKDF (reference sequence). This CDR3 region has 17 residues. In DNA form, the CDR3 reads TGTGCCACCAGCATCGTTATGGGGGCCAGGAGTAATCAGCCCCAGCATTTT. This gives the protein CATSIVMGARSNQPQHF.